The rows below give T cell receptor beta chains drawn from one sample of a study of molecular identifiers for immune sequencing clone quantification. One entry per CDR3 protein results from TCRdb running MiXCR on the PCR reads. The sample lists 88,000 or so distinct CDR3 sequences; 21% were seen once. Sequencing was carried out using naive CD8+ T cells from blood, with Jurkat cell RNA spiked in. These receptors were taken from a human donor in good health. Some libraries in this study had Jurkat cell RNA spiked in. Each CDR3 is given with its conserved first and last residue. The D gene is left open where the match is weak.

v_call d_call cdr3_aa
TRBV4-3 - CASSQDRASMQETQYF
TRBV4-1 - CASSLKGESYNEQFF
TRBV30 - CAWSAIAYEQYF
TRBV28 - CASSLYAGKKRTYEQYF
TRBV19 - CASSSRGHTPYEQYF
TRBV14 - CASSHGVFPYEQYF
TRBV13 - CASSLGLGPSYEQYF
TRBV19 TRBD1 CATGTGVSGANVLTF
TRBV28 - CASGERAYEQYF
TRBV25-1 - CASSLETQYF
TRBV19 - CASKEGDGNQPQHF
TRBV20-1 - CSARDQGNSYEQYF
TRBV2 - CASSDAGGVYNEQFF
TRBV7-2 - CASSPFGGTTYEQYF
TRBV2 - CASRLGPNTGELFF
TRBV7-9 TRBD2 CASSSASGGTYEQYF
TRBV29-1 - CSVAETGYSNQPQHF
TRBV20-1 - CSARDTQRANIGELFF
TRBV13 - CASSPGESSYEQYF
TRBV7-9 - CASSAPMLTGGNEQFF
TRBV7-9 - CASSPRTGPDEQFF
TRBV27 TRBD1 CASSSGQLTAAFF
TRBV12-3/TRBV12-4 - CASRTGSQGVETQYF
TRBV18 - CASSPDDNGEQYF
TRBV15 TRBD1 CATSSSPGQGKETQYF
TRBV3-1 TRBD1 CASSPPWTGGYEQFF
TRBV15 - CATSRAGTDTQYF
TRBV5-8 - CASSLQGRDTEAFF
TRBV4-3 - CASSQDSVSGANVLTF
TRBV12-3/TRBV12-4 - CASSFSGFGANVLTF
TRBV6-5 - CASKADSNEQFF
TRBV6-2/TRBV6-3 - CASSYGKNEQFF
TRBV20-1 - CSGLNANTGELFF
TRBV5-5 - CASSQGAGAPTDTQYF
TRBV7-9 TRBD2 CASGSLAGVTDTQYF
TRBV29-1 - CSVPMDGNTEALF
TRBV18 - CASSPPAWDTEAFF
TRBV20-1 - CSATLTLSGSEAFF
TRBV15 - CATSRPSHEQFF
TRBV20-1 TRBD2 CSARARTSGGPFAEQYF
TRBV9 TRBD1 CASSPLTGTGSEQYF
TRBV12-3/TRBV12-4 - CASSLVEGLLLRGSTDTQYF
TRBV24-1 - CATSALFSGEETQYF
TRBV7-3 TRBD2 CASSPLAGWNTGELFF
TRBV18 - CASSPGLGLYEQYF
TRBV13 - CASNVAAGELFF
TRBV19 - CASSMGQGTSPLHF
TRBV4-1 TRBD1 CATARTGGYEQYF
TRBV5-6 - CASSPSLAGELFF
TRBV5-4 - CASSLGPLMNTEAFF
TRBV18 - CASSPRDLDYYEQYF
TRBV5-1 - CASSPADRRNTEAFF
TRBV2 - CASSDKGKVTDTQYF
TRBV12-3/TRBV12-4 - CASSFYGTEAFF
TRBV29-1 TRBD2 CSVVGPSGSTDTQYF
TRBV4-1 TRBD1 CASSQVTGQGQETQYF
TRBV6-1 - CASSEGFMGDYEQYF
TRBV5-8 TRBD2 CASSFLPPAGGREQYF
TRBV3-1 TRBD2 CASSQDRKTSREVHTQYF
TRBV14 TRBD2 CASSQEPAGGQPWETQYF